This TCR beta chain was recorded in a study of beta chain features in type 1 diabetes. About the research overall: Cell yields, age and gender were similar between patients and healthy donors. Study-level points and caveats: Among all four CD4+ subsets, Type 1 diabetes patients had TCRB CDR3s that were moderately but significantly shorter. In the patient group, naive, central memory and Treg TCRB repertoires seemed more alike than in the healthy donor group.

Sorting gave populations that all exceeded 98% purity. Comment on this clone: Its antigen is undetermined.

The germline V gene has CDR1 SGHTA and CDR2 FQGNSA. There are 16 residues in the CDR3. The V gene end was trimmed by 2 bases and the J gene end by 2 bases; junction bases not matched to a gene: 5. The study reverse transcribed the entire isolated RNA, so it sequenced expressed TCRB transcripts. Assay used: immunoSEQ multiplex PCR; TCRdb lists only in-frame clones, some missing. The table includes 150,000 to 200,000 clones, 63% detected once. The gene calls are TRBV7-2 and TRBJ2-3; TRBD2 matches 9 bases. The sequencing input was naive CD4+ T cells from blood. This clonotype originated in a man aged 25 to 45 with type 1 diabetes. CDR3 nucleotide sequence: TGTGCCAGCAGCTTATTCGGCGGGGGGGCCACAGATACGCAGTATTTT. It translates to CASSLFGGGATDTQYF.